The TCR beta chain under discussion was sequenced for a study of cytomegalovirus exposure and HLA in healthy donors. This clone has a single count. The PCR ran on 60 Vbeta and 13 Jbeta primers. Clones were read by immunoSEQ multiplex PCR, and TCRdb kept only the in-frame ones, dropping some. The table shows some 200,000 clones, with around 80% occurring only once. Sequencing input: PBMCs. The sequence came from a woman aged 55-70 years in good health and CMV-seropositive.

This chain's CDR3 is CASSLEDNEGIEAFF. Here the CDR3 DNA reads TGCGCCAGCAGCTTGGAGGACAATGAAGGGATTGAAGCTTTCTTT. This chain uses TRBV5-1 with TRBJ1-1, with D perhaps matching TRBD1 (5 bases). Trimming left V 0 bases short and J 7 bases short, with 16 bases between. The CDR3 runs 15 residues. Germline CDR1 reads SGHRS; CDR2 reads YFSETQ.